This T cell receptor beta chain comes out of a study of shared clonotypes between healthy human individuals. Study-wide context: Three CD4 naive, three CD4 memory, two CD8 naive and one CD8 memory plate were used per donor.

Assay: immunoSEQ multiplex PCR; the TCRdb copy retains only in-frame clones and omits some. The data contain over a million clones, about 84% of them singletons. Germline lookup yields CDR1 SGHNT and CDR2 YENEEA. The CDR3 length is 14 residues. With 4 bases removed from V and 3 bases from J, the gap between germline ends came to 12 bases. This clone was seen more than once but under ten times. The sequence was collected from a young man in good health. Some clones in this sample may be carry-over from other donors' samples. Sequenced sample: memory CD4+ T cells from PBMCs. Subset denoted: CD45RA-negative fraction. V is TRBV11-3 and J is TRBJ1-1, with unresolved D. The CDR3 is CASSYDSRDTEAFF. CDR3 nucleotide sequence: TGTGCCAGCAGCTACGATTCCAGAGACACTGAAGCTTTCTTT. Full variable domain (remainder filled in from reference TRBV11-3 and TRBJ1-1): EAGVVQSPRYKIIEKKQPVAFWCNPISGHNTLYWYLQNLGQGPELLIRYENEEAVDDSQLPKDRFSAERLKGVDSTLKIQPAELGDSAVYLCASSYDSRDTEAFFGQGTRLTVV.